There are a few counts of the clone carrying this TCR beta chain. Peripheral blood CD8+ and CD4+ T cells were profiled by TCR beta sequencing. This record comes from a study of CD8 T cells in Susac syndrome. The CDR3 extends over 13 amino acids. Trimming stripped 4 bases from V and 0 bases from J, with 6 bases between. Germline-derived CDR1 and CDR2 are DFQATT and SNEGSKA (reference sequence). Random hexamers primed reverse transcription of about 0.45 to 1 ug RNA. It was immunoSEQ multiplex PCR that amplified TCR beta CDR3 across 54 Vbeta and 13 Jbeta. One entry per CDR3 protein results from TCRdb running MiXCR on the immunoSEQ multiplex PCR reads. The data contain some 200,000 distinct CDR3 sequences, approximately 90% of them seen just once; the ten biggest clones take up about 0.12%.

Specimen: CD8+ T cells from PBMCs. The TCR comes from a human donor with multiple sclerosis. The chain couples TRBV20-1 to TRBJ2-2; no definite D call. The chain's CDR3 is CSATETNTGELFF. The CDR3 DNA reads TGCAGTGCTACCGAGACGAACACCGGGGAGCTGTTTTTT.